One and the same sample provided the 4 T cell receptor beta chains below, sequenced in a study of T cell responses to AZD1222 COVID-19 vaccine. Repertoires were generated with immunoSEQ multiplex PCR, while TCRdb's copy carries only in-frame clones and drops some. In the table there are roughly 200,000 clones, more than 85% of which are singletons. The sample in question was peripheral blood, obtained 28 days after the second AZD1222 dose. Receptor source: an adult who received the AZD1222 COVID-19 vaccine.

This chain connects TRBV4-2 to TRBJ2-3; the D is unclear. This CDR3 is 18 amino acids long. Germline-derived CDR1 and CDR2 are LGHNA and YNFKEQ. The V and J ends lost 0 bases and 0 bases respectively, with 16 bases between them. CDR3: CASSQDPIKASSTDTQYF. For the CDR3, the DNA is TGTGCCAGCAGCCAAGATCCCATCAAAGCGAGTAGCACAGATACGCAGTATTTT.

J is TRBJ2-1 and V is TRBV24-1; TRBD2 matches at 11 bases. Germline CDR1 is KGHDR and CDR2 is SFDVKD. CDR3 size: 16 residues. After removal of 3 bases from V and 3 bases from J, the junction contained 3 bases not matched to a gene. The CDR3: CATSDTGTSGYNEQFF. DNA of the CDR3: TGTGCCACCAGTGATACCGGGACTAGCGGCTACAATGAGCAGTTCTTC.

Turning to this clone: Other DNA sequences in the same sample also yield this CDR3. V usage is TRBV18 and J usage is TRBJ1-4; possible D gene TRBD1, 6 bases. Trimming stripped 3 bases from V and 5 bases from J, with 7 bases between. The CDR3 is 13 residues long. Germline assignment: CDR1 KGHSH and CDR2 LQKENI. The CDR3 loop is CASSPGQNEKLFF. CDR3 in DNA: TGTGCCAGCTCACCTGGACAGAATGAAAAACTGTTTTTT.

J is TRBJ1-4 and V is TRBV18, with a weak D call TRBD1 (6 bases). From germline, CDR1 is KGHSH and CDR2 LQKENI. V gave up 5 bases and J gave up 0 bases, with 13 bases separating them. CDR3 size: 16 residues. The CDR3 nucleotides read TGTGCCAGCTCAGATCCAGGGGTTGCAACTAATGAAAAACTGTTTTTT. It yields the protein CASSDPGVATNEKLFF.